These T cell receptor beta chains were read from a single sample in a study of human T cells and chemical hapten exposure. TCRdb recomputed calls from the RACE reads with MiXCR, one row per CDR3 protein. This sample has fewer than 100,000 distinct CDR3 sequences, with roughly 11% found just once. Sequencing was performed on whole blood, taken in connection with sensitization to the hapten diphenylcyclopropenone (DPC). All receptors derive from a man between 18 and 29 years old with alopecia areata. Some clones in this sample may be carry-over from other donors' samples. Each CDR3 is given with its conserved first and last residue. D genes are given only for firm matches. Clone size appears in some rows only: once, few, many, or a class for an expanded clone.

clone_size	v_call	j_call	d_call	cdr3_nt	cdr3_aa
few	TRBV18	TRBJ1-1	TRBD1	TGTGCCAGCTCACCACGGTCTTCGACAGGGGTGAACACTGAAGCTTTCTTT	CASSPRSSTGVNTEAFF
few	TRBV7-2	TRBJ1-6	.	TGTGCCAGCAGCCCCAGGAGGTATAATTCACCCCTCCACTTT	CASSPRRYNSPLHF
few	TRBV5-1	TRBJ1-4	.	TGCGCCAGCAGCTCTAGTGCAACTAATGAAAAACTGTTTTTT	CASSSSATNEKLFF
.	TRBV7-2	TRBJ1-5	.	TGTGCCAGCAGCCACGAACAGGGATGGGGCCAGCCCCAGCATTTT	CASSHEQGWGQPQHF
many	TRBV20-1	TRBJ1-2	.	TGCAGTGCTAGAGATTTTACAGCCGATAGGGGCACCTTC	CSARDFTADRGTF
few	TRBV12-3/TRBV12-4	TRBJ1-1	TRBD1	TGTGCCAGCAGCCATTTCCGGGGACAGTCGAACACTGAAGCTTTCTTT	CASSHFRGQSNTEAFF
.	TRBV7-6	TRBJ2-2	TRBD1	TGTGCCAGCAGCCTATCAGGGGGCACCGGGGAGCTGTTTTTT	CASSLSGGTGELFF
few	TRBV7-6	TRBJ2-7	.	TGTGCCAGCAGCCGTGCCCAGGGTACCTACGAGCAGTACTTC	CASSRAQGTYEQYF
many	TRBV3-1	TRBJ1-5	TRBD1	TGTGCCAGCAGCCACCGGACAGGGAGCCCCCAAGAGGCCCAGCATTTT	CASSHRTGSPQEAQHF
many	TRBV28	TRBJ2-4	TRBD2	TGTGCCAGCAGTTTCCGGGGGGGCCCAAAAAACATTCAGTACTTC	CASSFRGGPKNIQYF
many	TRBV6-2/TRBV6-3	TRBJ2-7	TRBD2	TGTGCCAGCAGTTACTCGCTAGCGGGGGACGAGCAGTACTTC	CASSYSLAGDEQYF
many	TRBV7-9	TRBJ1-1	.	TGTGCCAGCAGCTTACTAGGGAACACTGAAGCTTTCTTT	CASSLLGNTEAFF
many	TRBV3-1	TRBJ2-1	TRBD1	TGTGCCAGCAGCCCACAGGGGCAGGGGGTCGATGAGCAGTTCTTC	CASSPQGQGVDEQFF
.	TRBV5-6	TRBJ2-3	TRBD2	TGTGCCAGCAGCTTGAGAGCGGGGAGAGCCACAGATACGCAGTATTTT	CASSLRAGRATDTQYF
many	TRBV7-2	TRBJ1-4	.	TGTGCCAGCAGCCGCAGGGCCTCTAATGAAAAACTGTTTTTT	CASSRRASNEKLFF
few	TRBV5-1	TRBJ1-1	.	TGCGCCAGCAGCTTGGGGCCAGGTGCCACTGAAGCTTTCTTT	CASSLGPGATEAFF
many	TRBV10-3	TRBJ2-7	.	TGTGCCATCAGTGAGCCGGCGGGGGCGTCGACTACCTACGAGCAGTACTTC	CAISEPAGASTTYEQYF
many	TRBV5-4	TRBJ2-3	.	TGTGCCAGCAGCCCCGCAAGCACAGATACGCAGTATTTT	CASSPASTDTQYF
.	TRBV7-3	TRBJ2-3	TRBD2	TGTGCCAGCAGCTCACCCTCCGGACTAGCGGGGGGGCCCCCAGATACGCAGTATTTT	CASSSPSGLAGGPPDTQYF
many	TRBV18	TRBJ1-1	.	TGTGCCAGCTCACCAGTCAGCCTAAGGACAGAAGCTTTCTTT	CASSPVSLRTEAFF
few	TRBV12-3/TRBV12-4	TRBJ1-6	TRBD1	TGTGCCAGCAGGTGGACAGGGGAAGGCTCACCCCTCCACTTT	CASRWTGEGSPLHF
.	TRBV29-1	TRBJ1-5	.	TGCAGCGTTGGGGCAGGGCCGAATCAGCCCCAGCATTTT	CSVGAGPNQPQHF
few	TRBV5-5	TRBJ1-2	TRBD1	TGTGCCAGCAGCAGGGACCCGGACAGGGTCTGGTATGGCTACACCTTC	CASSRDPDRVWYGYTF
many	TRBV6-2/TRBV6-3	TRBJ2-7	.	TGTGCCAGCAGTTACGCCGACTCCTACGAGCAGTACTTC	CASSYADSYEQYF
.	TRBV24-1	TRBJ2-3	.	TGTGCCACCAGTGACAGGGTTTACACAGATACGCAGTATTTT	CATSDRVYTDTQYF
many	TRBV4-2	TRBJ2-7	.	TGTGCCAGCAGCCAAGTCAAATCGGGCGCCCGCTCCTACGAGCAGTACTTC	CASSQVKSGARSYEQYF
many	TRBV29-1	TRBJ2-7	.	TGCAGCGTGCAGGGGACCTTGTCCTACGAGCAGTACTTC	CSVQGTLSYEQYF
few	TRBV6-2/TRBV6-3	TRBJ2-2	.	TGTGCCAGCAGCCTTAGGACTCCCACGAACACCGGGGAGCTGTTTTTT	CASSLRTPTNTGELFF
few	TRBV14	TRBJ2-2	TRBD1	TGTGCCAGCAGCCAGGGACAGGGCGGCACCGGGGAGCTGTTTTTT	CASSQGQGGTGELFF
.	TRBV7-9	TRBJ1-2	.	TGTGCCAGCAGCTTAGCAGGGGCCCGTAACTATGGCTACACCTTC	CASSLAGARNYGYTF
few	TRBV9	TRBJ2-2	.	TGTGCCAGCAGCGTAGTCGGGGACGCCACCGGGGAGCTGTTTTTT	CASSVVGDATGELFF
many	TRBV5-1	TRBJ1-2	.	TGCGCCAGCAGCTTGACCCAGGGGAACTATGGCTACACCTTC	CASSLTQGNYGYTF
few	TRBV18	TRBJ2-7	TRBD1	TGTGCCAGCTCACCCCGGGACAGGGGGCTAGCGGGCCGCTACGAGCAGTACTTC	CASSPRDRGLAGRYEQYF
.	TRBV5-1	TRBJ2-5	.	TGCGCCAGCAGCTTTCCAGGACAAGAGACCCAGTACTTC	CASSFPGQETQYF
few	TRBV5-1	TRBJ1-1	.	TGCGCCAGCAGCTTGGGGACAGCCAAGGGGGCTGAAGCTTTCTTT	CASSLGTAKGAEAFF
many	TRBV11-3	TRBJ2-1	.	TGTGCCAGCAGCCCTCCAGGGCGGAATGAGCAGTTCTTC	CASSPPGRNEQFF
many	TRBV6-2/TRBV6-3	TRBJ1-1	.	TGTGCCAGCAGTTACAGGGACCTTGGCAGGACGAACACTGAAGCTTTCTTT	CASSYRDLGRTNTEAFF
many	TRBV29-1	TRBJ2-1	.	TGCAGCGTTGGAGACTCGAATGAGCAGTTCTTC	CSVGDSNEQFF
few	TRBV5-1	TRBJ2-5	.	TGCGCCAGCAGCTTGGAAGCAGGGATGTCCGGGACCCAGTACTTC	CASSLEAGMSGTQYF
many	TRBV20-1	TRBJ2-3	.	TGCAGTGCTAGAGAGACAGTGACTAGCACAGATACGCAGTATTTT	CSARETVTSTDTQYF
many	TRBV7-2	TRBJ1-2	.	TGTGCCAGCAGCCCAAAGGGACGTTCTAACTATGGCTACACCTTC	CASSPKGRSNYGYTF
.	TRBV2	TRBJ1-2	.	TGTGCCAGCAGTACCACCGGGACCGGGGACTATGGCTACACCTTC	CASSTTGTGDYGYTF
.	TRBV20-1	TRBJ1-5	.	TGCAGTGCTAGAGTCACTAGCAATCAGCCCCAGCATTTT	CSARVTSNQPQHF
many	TRBV7-2	TRBJ2-3	.	TGTGCCAGCAGCCCGAGGGCTGGCTCAGATACGCAGTATTTT	CASSPRAGSDTQYF